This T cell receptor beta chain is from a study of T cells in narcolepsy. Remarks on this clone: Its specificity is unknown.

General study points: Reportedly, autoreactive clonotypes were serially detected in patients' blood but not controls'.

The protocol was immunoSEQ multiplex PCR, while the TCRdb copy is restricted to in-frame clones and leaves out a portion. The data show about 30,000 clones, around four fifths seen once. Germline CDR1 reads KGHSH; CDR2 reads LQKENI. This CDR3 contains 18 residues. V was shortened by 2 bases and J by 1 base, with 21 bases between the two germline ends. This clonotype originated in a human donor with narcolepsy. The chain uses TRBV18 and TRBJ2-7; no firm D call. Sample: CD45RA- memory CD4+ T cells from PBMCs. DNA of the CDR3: TGTGCCAGCTCACCAACCAATCTAGACTCACGGCTATCCTACGAGCAGTACTTC. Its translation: CASSPTNLDSRLSYEQYF.